Listed here is a single T cell receptor (beta chain). Its cognate antigen is unknown. Naive CD4+ T cells were purified with Tregs depleted by CD25. MiXCR, run by TCRdb on the 5' RACE reads, gives a single entry per CDR3 protein. The profile shows nearly 40,000 distinct CDR3 sequences, approximately 19% of them singletons. V was trimmed by 2 bases and J by 4 bases, leaving 9 bases between them. Germline CDR1 reads SGDLS; CDR2 reads YYNGEE. The CDR3 sequence is 13 residues long. Study-level findings and limits: Greatest tumor Treg TCR overlap was with tumor naive CD4+ cells.

The receptor was derived from a female donor with breast cancer. The sequencing sample was made of naive CD4+ T cells sorted from a lymph node. Indicated subset: naive CD4+ T cells, CD4+CD45RA+CD25-. The chain has TRBV9 and TRBJ2-5; possibly TRBD2 for D (6 bases). The CDR3 DNA reads as TGTGCCAGCAGCGTGGGGACTTTAGAGACCCAGTACTTC. It codes for CASSVGTLETQYF.